This paragraph reports one T cell receptor beta chain. No antigen is known for it. The data were taken from a study of CXCR3-negative and CXCR3-positive naive CD8 T cells. Study results and caveats: Hydrophobicity of TRB CDR3s was greater in CXCR3-positive naive cells than in CXCR3-negative naive cells. For naive cells, CXCR3-negative and CXCR3-positive subsets had similar TRBV-TRBJ usage; for memory cells, usage differed.

CDR1 and CDR2 from the germline V gene are SQVTM and ANQGSEA. The CDR3 runs 13 residues. UMI-labeled 5' RACE TRB cDNA libraries were prepared from the cells. TCRdb reprocessed the 5' RACE reads, with one entry per CDR3 protein and no DNA. This sample contains 140,000 to 150,000 distinct CDR3 sequences. Sequencing was performed on naive CXCR3+ CD8+ T cells from blood. Documented subset: CD45RO-CCR7+CD27+CD95- naive CD8+ T cells expressing CXCR3 (TNR3+). This receptor was taken from a human donor in good health. Some clones in this sample may be carry-over from other donors' samples. J is TRBJ2-7 and V is TRBV29-1; there is no DNA to check the TCRdb D call of TRBD1. This CDR3 is CSVVRDGAYEQYF.